This paragraph reports one T cell receptor (beta chain). This sample was taken from a study of T cell changes during pregnancy in multiple sclerosis. From germline, CDR1 is SGHTA and CDR2 FQGNSA. The CDR3 runs 16 residues. V trimming: 3 bases; J trimming: 2 bases; junction bases outside the gene matches: 4. The protocol was immunoSEQ multiplex PCR, while the TCRdb copy is restricted to in-frame clones and leaves out a portion. Of approximately 54,000 clones listed, approximately 92% are singletons. The chain employs TRBV7-2 and TRBJ2-7, with 13 bases fitting TRBD2. The material was peripheral blood, obtained after pregnancy. This clonotype was sampled from a female donor in good health, enrolled as a control in a pregnancy study. The CDR3 reads CASSFGTSGTPYEQYF. CDR3 in DNA: TGTGCCAGCAGCTTTGGGACTAGCGGGACCCCCTACGAGCAGTACTTC.